This T cell receptor beta chain stems from a study of T cell responses to AZD1222 COVID-19 vaccine. Using immunoSEQ multiplex PCR, the repertoire was profiled, and TCRdb retains in-frame clones only, with some absent. The repertoire includes under 130,000 clones, 87% of them detected once, and under 2.5% sits in the top ten. V gave up 5 bases and J gave up 3 bases, with 20 bases separating them. CDR1 and CDR2 from the germline V gene are WSHSY and SAAADI. This CDR3 contains 17 residues. The chain carries TRBV10-2 and TRBJ1-5; the D gene is possibly TRBD1 (6 bases). This sequence originates from an adult who received the AZD1222 COVID-19 vaccine. This material consisted of peripheral blood, taken 28 days after the second AZD1222 dose. CDR3 region: CASSQTGQGTNNQPQHF. The CDR3 bases are TGCGCCAGCAGTCAAACAGGCCAGGGGACAAACAATCAGCCCCAGCATTTT.